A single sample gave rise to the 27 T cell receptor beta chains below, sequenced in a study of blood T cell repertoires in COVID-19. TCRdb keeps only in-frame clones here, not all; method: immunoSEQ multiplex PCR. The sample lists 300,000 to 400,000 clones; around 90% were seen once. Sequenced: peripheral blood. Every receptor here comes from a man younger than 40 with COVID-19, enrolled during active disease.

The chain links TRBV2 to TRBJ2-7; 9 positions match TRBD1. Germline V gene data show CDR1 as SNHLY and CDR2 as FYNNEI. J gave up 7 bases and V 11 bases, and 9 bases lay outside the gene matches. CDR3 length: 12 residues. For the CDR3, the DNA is TGTGCCGGGGGGACAGGGCTTGGTGAGCAGTACTTC. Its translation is CAGGTGLGEQYF. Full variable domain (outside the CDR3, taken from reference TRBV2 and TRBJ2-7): EPEVTQTPSHQVTQMGQEVILRCVPISNHLYFYWYRQILGQKVEFLVSFYNNEISEKSEIFDDQFSVERPDGSNFTLKIRSTKLEDSAMYFCAGGTGLGEQYFGPGTRLTVT.

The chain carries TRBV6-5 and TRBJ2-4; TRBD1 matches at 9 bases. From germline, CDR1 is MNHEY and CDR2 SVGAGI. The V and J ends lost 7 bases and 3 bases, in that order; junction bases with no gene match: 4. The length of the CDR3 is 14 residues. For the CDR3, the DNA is TGTGCCAGCATTACGGACAGGGGCAAAAACATTCAGTACTTC. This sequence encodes CASITDRGKNIQYF.

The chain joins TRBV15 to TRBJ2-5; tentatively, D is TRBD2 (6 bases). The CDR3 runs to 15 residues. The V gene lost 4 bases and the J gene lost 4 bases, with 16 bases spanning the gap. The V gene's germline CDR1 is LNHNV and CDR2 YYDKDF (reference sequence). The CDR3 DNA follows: TGTGCCACCAGCAATATCTTGGGACTGGGAGAGACCCAGTACTTC. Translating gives CATSNILGLGETQYF.

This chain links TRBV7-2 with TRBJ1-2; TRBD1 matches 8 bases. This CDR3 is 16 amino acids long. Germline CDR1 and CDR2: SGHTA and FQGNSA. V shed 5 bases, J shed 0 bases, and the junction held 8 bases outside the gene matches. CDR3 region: CASSPRDRITNYGYTF. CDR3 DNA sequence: TGTGCCAGCAGCCCCCGGGACAGGATCACTAACTATGGCTACACCTTC.

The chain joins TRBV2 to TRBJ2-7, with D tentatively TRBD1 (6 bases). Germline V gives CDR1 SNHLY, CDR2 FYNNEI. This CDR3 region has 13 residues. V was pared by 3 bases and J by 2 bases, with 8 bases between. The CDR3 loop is CASSDQGPYEQYF. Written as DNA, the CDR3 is TGTGCCAGCAGTGATCAGGGGCCCTACGAGCAGTACTTC.

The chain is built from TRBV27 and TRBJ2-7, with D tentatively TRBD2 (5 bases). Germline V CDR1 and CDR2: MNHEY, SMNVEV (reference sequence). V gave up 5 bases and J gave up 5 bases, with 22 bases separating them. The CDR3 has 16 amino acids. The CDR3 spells CASSRAGSSWFHEQYF. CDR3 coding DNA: TGTGCCAGCAGTCGCGCGGGCTCCTCTTGGTTCCACGAGCAGTACTTC.

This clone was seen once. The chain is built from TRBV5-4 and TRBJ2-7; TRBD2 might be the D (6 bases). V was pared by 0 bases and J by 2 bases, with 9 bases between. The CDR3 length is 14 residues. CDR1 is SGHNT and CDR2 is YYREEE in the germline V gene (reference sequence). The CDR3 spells CASSLEAGTYEQYF. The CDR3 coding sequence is TGTGCCAGCAGCTTGGAGGCGGGGACCTACGAGCAGTACTTC.

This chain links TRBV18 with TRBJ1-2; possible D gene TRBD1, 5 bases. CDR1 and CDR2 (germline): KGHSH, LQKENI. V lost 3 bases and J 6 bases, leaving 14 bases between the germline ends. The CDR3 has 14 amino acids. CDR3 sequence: CASSPARKQDGYTF. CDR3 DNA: TGTGCCAGCTCACCCGCCAGGAAACAGGATGGCTACACCTTC.

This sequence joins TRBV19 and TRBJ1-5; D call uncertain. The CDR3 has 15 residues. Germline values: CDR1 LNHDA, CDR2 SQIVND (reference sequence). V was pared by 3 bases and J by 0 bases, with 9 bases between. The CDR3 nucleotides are TGTGCCAGTAGTATTATCCTTTATAGCAATCAGCCCCAGCATTTT. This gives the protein CASSIILYSNQPQHF.

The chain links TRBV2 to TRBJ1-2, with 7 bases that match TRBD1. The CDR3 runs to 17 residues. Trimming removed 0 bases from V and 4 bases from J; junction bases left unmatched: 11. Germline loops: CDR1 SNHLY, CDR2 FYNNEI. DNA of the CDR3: TGTGCCAGCAGTGAAGCGCGCCCCAGACAGGGTGGCTATGGCTACACCTTC. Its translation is CASSEARPRQGGYGYTF.

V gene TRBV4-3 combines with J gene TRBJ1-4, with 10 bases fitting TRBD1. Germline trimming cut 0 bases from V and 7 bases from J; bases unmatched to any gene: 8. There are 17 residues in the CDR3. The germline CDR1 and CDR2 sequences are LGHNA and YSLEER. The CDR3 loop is CASSQEVRDRGFEKLFF. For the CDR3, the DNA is TGCGCCAGCAGCCAAGAGGTTAGGGACAGGGGATTTGAAAAACTGTTTTTT.

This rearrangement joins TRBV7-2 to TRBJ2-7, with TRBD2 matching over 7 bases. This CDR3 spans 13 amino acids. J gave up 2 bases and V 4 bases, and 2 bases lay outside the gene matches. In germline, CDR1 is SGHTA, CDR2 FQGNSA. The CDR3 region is CASSSREAYEQYF. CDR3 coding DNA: TGTGCCAGCAGCTCTCGGGAGGCCTACGAGCAGTACTTC.

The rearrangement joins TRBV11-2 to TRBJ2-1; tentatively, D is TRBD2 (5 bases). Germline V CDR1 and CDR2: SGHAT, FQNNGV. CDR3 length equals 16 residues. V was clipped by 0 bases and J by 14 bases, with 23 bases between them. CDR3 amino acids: CASSLDFRAEPWREFF. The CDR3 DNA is TGTGCCAGCAGCTTAGATTTTAGGGCAGAACCCTGGCGGGAGTTCTTC.

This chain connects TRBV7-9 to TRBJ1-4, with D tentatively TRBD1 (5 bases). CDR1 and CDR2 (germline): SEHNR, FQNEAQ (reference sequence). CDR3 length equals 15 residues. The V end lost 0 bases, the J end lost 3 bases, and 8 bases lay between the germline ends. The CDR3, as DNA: TGTGCCAGCAGCTTAGCGGGGACTCCTAATGAAAAACTGTTTTTT. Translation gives CASSLAGTPNEKLFF.

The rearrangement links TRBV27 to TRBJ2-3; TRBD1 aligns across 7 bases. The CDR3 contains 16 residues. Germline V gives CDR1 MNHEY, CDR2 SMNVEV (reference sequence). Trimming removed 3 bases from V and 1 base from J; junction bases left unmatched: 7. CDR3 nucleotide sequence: TGTGCCAGCAGTTTTAGGTTAACAGGGGGCACAGATACGCAGTATTTT. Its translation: CASSFRLTGGTDTQYF.

CDR3 sequence reads: CASSSREGGTDTQYF. The DNA of the CDR3 is TGCGCCAGCAGCTCGCGGGAGGGCGGCACAGATACGCAGTATTTT. The rearrangement links TRBV5-1 to TRBJ2-3, with 9 nucleotides matching TRBD2. The CDR3 runs 15 residues. Germline CDR1 is SGHRS and CDR2 is YFSETQ. J lost 1 base, V lost 3 bases, and 3 bases had no gene match.

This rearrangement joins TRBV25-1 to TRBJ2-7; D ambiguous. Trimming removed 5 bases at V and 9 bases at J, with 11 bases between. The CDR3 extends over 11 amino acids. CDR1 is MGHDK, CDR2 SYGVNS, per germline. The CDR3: CASSQALGQYF. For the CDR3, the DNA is TGTGCCAGCAGTCAGGCCCTTGGGCAGTACTTC.

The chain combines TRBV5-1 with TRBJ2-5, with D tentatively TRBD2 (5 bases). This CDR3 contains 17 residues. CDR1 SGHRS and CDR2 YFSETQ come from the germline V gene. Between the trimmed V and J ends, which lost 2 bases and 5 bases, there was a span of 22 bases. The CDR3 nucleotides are TGCGCCAGCAGCTTTGCGGGTCCGAAGGCCCCTCCGGAGACCCAGTACTTC. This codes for CASSFAGPKAPPETQYF. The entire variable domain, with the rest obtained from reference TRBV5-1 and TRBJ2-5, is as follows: KAGVTQTPRYLIKTRGQQVTLSCSPISGHRSVSWYQQTPGQGLQFLFEYFSETQRNKGNFPGRFSGRQFSNSRSEMNVSTLELGDSALYLCASSFAGPKAPPETQYFGPGTRLLVL.

DNA for the CDR3: TGCGCCAGCAGCCAAGGAGTTAACACTGAAGCTTTCTTT. As protein: CASSQGVNTEAFF. V gene TRBV4-1 combines with J gene TRBJ1-1, with unresolved D. Looked up from germline, CDR1 is MGHRA and CDR2 is YSYEKL. This CDR3 spans 13 amino acids. V gave up 1 base and J gave up 2 bases, with 5 bases separating them.

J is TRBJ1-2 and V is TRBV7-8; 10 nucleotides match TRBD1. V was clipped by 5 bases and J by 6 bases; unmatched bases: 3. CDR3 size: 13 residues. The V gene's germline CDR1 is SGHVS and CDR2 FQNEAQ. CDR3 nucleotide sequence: TGTGCCAGCAGCCTCGGGACAGGGGATGGCTACACCTTC. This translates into CASSLGTGDGYTF.

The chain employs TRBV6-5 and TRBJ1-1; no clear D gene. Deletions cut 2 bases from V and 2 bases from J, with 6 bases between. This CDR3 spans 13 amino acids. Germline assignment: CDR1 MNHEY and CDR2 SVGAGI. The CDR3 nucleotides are TGTGCCAGCAGTTACGGCGGAAACACTGAAGCTTTCTTT. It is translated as CASSYGGNTEAFF.

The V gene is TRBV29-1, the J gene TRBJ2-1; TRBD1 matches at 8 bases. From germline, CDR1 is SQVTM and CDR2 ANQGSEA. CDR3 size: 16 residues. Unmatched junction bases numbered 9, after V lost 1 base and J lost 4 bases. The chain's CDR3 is CSVEVRQGAGYNEQFF. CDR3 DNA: TGCAGCGTTGAAGTGAGGCAGGGGGCGGGTTACAATGAGCAGTTCTTC.

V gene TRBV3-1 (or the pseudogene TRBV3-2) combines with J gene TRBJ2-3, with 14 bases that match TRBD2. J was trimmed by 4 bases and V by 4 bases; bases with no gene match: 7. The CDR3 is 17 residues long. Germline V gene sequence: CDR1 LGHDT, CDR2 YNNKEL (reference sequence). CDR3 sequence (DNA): TGTGCCAGCAGCCCTCTGACTAGCGGGAGGGGGGCAGATACGCAGTATTTT. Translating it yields CASSPLTSGRGADTQYF.

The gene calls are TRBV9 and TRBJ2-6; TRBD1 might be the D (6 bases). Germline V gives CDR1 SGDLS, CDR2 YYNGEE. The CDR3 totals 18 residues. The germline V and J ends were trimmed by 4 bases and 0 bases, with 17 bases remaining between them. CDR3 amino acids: CASSPGQLNPSGANVLTF. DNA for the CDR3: TGTGCCAGCAGCCCCGGACAGTTGAATCCCTCTGGGGCCAACGTCCTGACTTTC.

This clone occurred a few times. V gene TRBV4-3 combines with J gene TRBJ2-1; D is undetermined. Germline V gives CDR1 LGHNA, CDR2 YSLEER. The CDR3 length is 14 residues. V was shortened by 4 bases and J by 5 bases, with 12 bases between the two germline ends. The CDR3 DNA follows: TGCGCCAGCAGCCCGGCCGAGCGCCACAATGAGCAGTTCTTC. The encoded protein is CASSPAERHNEQFF.

CDR3 DNA sequence: TGTGCCAGCCGCGTCACGGAGTCCCCCTACAATGAGCAGTTCTTC. As protein: CASRVTESPYNEQFF. The rearrangement joins TRBV14 to TRBJ2-1; D not resolved. V lost 8 bases and J lost 2, with 16 bases in between. This CDR3 comprises 15 residues. Germline assignment: CDR1 SGHDN and CDR2 FVKESK. The full variable domain, rest sourced from reference TRBV14 and TRBJ2-1, is EAGVTQFPSHSVIEKGQTVTLRCDPISGHDNLYWYRRVMGKEIKFLLHFVKESKQDESGMPNNRFLAERTGGTYSTLKVQPAELEDSGVYFCASRVTESPYNEQFFGPGTRLTVL.

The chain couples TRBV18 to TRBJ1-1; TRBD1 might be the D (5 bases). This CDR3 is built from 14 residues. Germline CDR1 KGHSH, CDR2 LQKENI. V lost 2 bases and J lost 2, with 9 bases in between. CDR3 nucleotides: TGTGCCAGCTCACCAGCGACAGCTAACACTGAAGCTTTCTTT. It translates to CASSPATANTEAFF.